The T cell receptor (beta chain) described here comes from a study of blood T cell repertoires in COVID-19. Per the authors' pipeline: Scientists estimated how many nucleated cells there were by amplifying reference gene primers. Using immunoSEQ multiplex PCR, the repertoire was profiled, and TCRdb retains in-frame clones only, with some absent. That table is the source of V, J and clone size, and D and trimming were worked out from the DNA. This table has around 220,000 clones, about 91% appearing once. CDR1 SNHLY and CDR2 FYNNEI come from the germline V gene. The V gene lost 7 bases and the J gene lost 0 bases, with 13 bases spanning the gap. CDR3 length: 15 amino acids.

The sample was peripheral blood. This receptor was identified in a man between 18 and 29 years old with active or convalescent COVID-19. The J gene is TRBJ2-1, the V gene TRBV2; TRBD1 might be the D (6 bases). In DNA, the CDR3 is TGTGCCAGCAACATGGACAGAAGCTCCTACAATGAGCAGTTCTTC. Translated: CASNMDRSSYNEQFF. Supplemented by reference TRBV2 and TRBJ2-1, the full variable domain reads EPEVTQTPSHQVTQMGQEVILRCVPISNHLYFYWYRQILGQKVEFLVSFYNNEISEKSEIFDDQFSVERPDGSNFTLKIRSTKLEDSAMYFCASNMDRSSYNEQFFGPGTRLTVL.